Listed here are 5 T cell receptor beta chains from one sample, sequenced in a study of beta chain features in type 1 diabetes. Overall study findings and caveats: Type 1 diabetes patients showed a moderate but significant shortening of TCRB CDR3s in all four CD4+ subsets.

No cognate antigen is known for these TCRs. As every portion of the isolated RNA was reverse transcribed, the sequencing read expressed TCRB transcripts. The data were produced by immunoSEQ multiplex PCR, yet TCRdb's version contains in-frame clones alone and is incomplete. The sample lists about 28,000 clones, approximately 64% occurring once. Sample: Tregs from blood. All receptors derive from a woman in her 30s with type 1 diabetes.

The V gene is TRBV6-1, the J gene TRBJ2-3; 7 positions agree with TRBD2. Germline V gives CDR1 MNHNS, CDR2 SASEGT. The CDR3 is 14 residues long. V gave up 2 bases and J gave up 4 bases; unmatched junction bases: 3. The CDR3 DNA is TGTGCCAGCAGTGAACTAGCGGCGGCAGATACGCAGTATTTT. The encoded protein is CASSELAAADTQYF.

The chain uses TRBV27 and TRBJ1-6; possible D gene TRBD1, 5 bases. The germline CDR1 and CDR2 sequences are MNHEY and SMNVEV (reference sequence). V was shortened by 4 bases and J by 7 bases, with 14 bases between the two germline ends. This CDR3 region has 15 residues. The CDR3 nucleotides read TGTGCCAGCAGTTGGGGCAGGCTCGGAAATTCACCCCTCCACTTT. Protein product: CASSWGRLGNSPLHF.

The chain joins TRBV5-1 to TRBJ2-3; 9 nucleotides match TRBD1. Germline lookup yields CDR1 SGHRS and CDR2 YFSETQ. The V gene end was trimmed by 4 bases and the J gene end by 5 bases; junction bases not matched to a gene: 5. This CDR3 is 14 amino acids long. Written as DNA, the CDR3 is TGCGCCAGCAGCCCACAGGGGGCGAAAGATACGCAGTATTTT. It yields the protein CASSPQGAKDTQYF.

The rearrangement links TRBV27 to TRBJ2-1; no definite D call. V was pared by 6 bases and J by 7 bases, with 10 bases between. Germline V gene data show CDR1 as MNHEY and CDR2 as SMNVEV (reference sequence). This CDR3 spans 12 amino acids. CDR3 sequence: CASSAKYNEQFF. In nucleotides, the CDR3 is TGTGCCAGCAGCGCTAAGTATAATGAGCAGTTCTTC.

The chain uses TRBV5-1 and TRBJ1-2; D is uncertain. Trimming removed 4 bases from V and 8 bases from J, with 15 bases in between. The germline CDR1 and CDR2 sequences are SGHRS and YFSETQ. This CDR3 has 13 amino acids. This CDR3 is CASSALGLGGYTF. The CDR3 nucleotides are TGCGCCAGCAGCGCCTTGGGTCTAGGAGGCTACACCTTC.